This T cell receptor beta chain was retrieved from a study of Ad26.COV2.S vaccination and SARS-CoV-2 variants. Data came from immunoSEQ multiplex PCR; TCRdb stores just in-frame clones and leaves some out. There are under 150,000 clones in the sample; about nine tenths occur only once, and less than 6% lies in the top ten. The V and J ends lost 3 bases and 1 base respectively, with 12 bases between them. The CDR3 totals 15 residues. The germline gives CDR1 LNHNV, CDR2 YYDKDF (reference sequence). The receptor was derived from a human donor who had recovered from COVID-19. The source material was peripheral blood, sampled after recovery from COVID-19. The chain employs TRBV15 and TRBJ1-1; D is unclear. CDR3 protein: CATSSAYMGNTEAFF. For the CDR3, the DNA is TGTGCCACCAGCAGTGCGTATATGGGGAACACTGAAGCTTTCTTT.